This is a list of T cell receptor beta chains from one sample in a study of cytomegalovirus exposure and HLA in healthy donors. The data were produced by immunoSEQ multiplex PCR, yet TCRdb's version contains in-frame clones alone and is incomplete. Here the sample spans about 130,000 clones, over 70% being singletons. The source material was PBMCs. The receptor set was obtained from a middle-aged man in good health and CMV-seropositive. Each CDR3 is given with its conserved first and last residue. D genes are given only for firm matches. Clone size is not always given. Where it is, it says once, few, many or a class for expanded clones.

clone size	D gene	V gene	J gene	CDR3 protein	CDR3 DNA
-	TRBD1	TRBV5-1	TRBJ1-4	CASSQTQGAGEKLFF	TGCGCCAGCAGCCAAACACAGGGGGCGGGAGAAAAACTGTTTTTT
-	-	TRBV5-1	TRBJ2-2	CASSPMNTGELFF	TGCGCCAGCAGCCCAATGAACACCGGGGAGCTGTTTTTT
-	-	TRBV7-2	TRBJ2-1	CASSSVRARGNEQFF	TGTGCCAGCAGCTCGGTACGGGCAAGGGGCAATGAGCAGTTCTTC
-	-	TRBV30	TRBJ1-5	CAWSEVRDQPQHF	TGTGCCTGGAGCGAGGTAAGAGATCAGCCCCAGCATTTT
once	-	TRBV5-1	TRBJ1-2	CASSLSQAGSYGYTF	TGCGCCAGCAGCTTGAGTCAGGCCGGATCATATGGCTACACCTTC
once	-	TRBV7-7	TRBJ1-4	CASRPSAGSHATNEKLFF	TGTGCCAGCAGACCTAGTGCGGGCTCTCATGCAACTAATGAAAAACTGTTTTTT
-	-	TRBV6-5	TRBJ2-5	CASRRWEAQYF	TGTGCCAGCAGAAGATGGGAGGCCCAGTACTTC
-	TRBD1	TRBV6-5	TRBJ2-7	CASSLRQGIGEQYF	TGTGCCAGCAGTCTCAGACAGGGGATAGGCGAGCAGTACTTC
few	-	TRBV7-9	TRBJ1-3	CASSLEGEGNTIYF	TGTGCCAGCAGCTTAGAAGGGGAAGGAAACACCATATATTTT
-	-	TRBV30	TRBJ2-7	CAWSVPHRLPYEQYF	TGTGCCTGGAGTGTACCACACAGGCTCCCCTACGAGCAGTACTTC
-	TRBD1	TRBV5-6	TRBJ2-1	CASKLLDRVDEQFF	TGTGCCAGCAAACTCCTGGACAGGGTTGATGAGCAGTTCTTC
-	-	TRBV9	TRBJ1-1	CASSVGMTNTEAFF	TGTGCCAGCAGCGTAGGTATGACAAACACTGAAGCTTTCTTT
-	-	TRBV6-5	TRBJ1-1	CASTRQGMVGEAFF	TGTGCCAGCACTAGGCAGGGTATGGTCGGCGAAGCTTTCTTT
-	TRBD1	TRBV7-2	TRBJ2-1	CASSQTGAYNEQFF	TGTGCCAGCAGCCAGACAGGGGCCTACAATGAGCAGTTCTTC
-	TRBD1	TRBV7-2	TRBJ1-4	CASSEDRNNEKLFF	TGTGCCAGCAGCGAGGACAGGAATAATGAAAAACTGTTTTTT
once	TRBD1	TRBV11-2	TRBJ1-1	CASKSGGGNTEAFF	TGTGCCAGCAAATCAGGGGGCGGGAACACTGAAGCTTTCTTT
few	-	TRBV27	TRBJ1-2	CASSFGANYGYTF	TGTGCCAGCAGTTTCGGGGCTAACTATGGCTACACCTTC
-	TRBD2	TRBV5-1	TRBJ2-5	CASSLVVASGRARETQYF	TGCGCCAGCAGCTTGGTCGTTGCTAGCGGGAGGGCCAGGGAGACCCAGTACTTC
-	-	TRBV6-5	TRBJ1-2	CASRLQGNIMDGYTF	TGTGCCAGCAGGCTACAGGGTAATATTATGGATGGCTACACCTTC
-	-	TRBV28	TRBJ2-2	CASSLLGLATGELFF	TGTGCCAGCAGTTTATTGGGACTGGCGACCGGGGAGCTGTTTTTT
-	-	TRBV9	TRBJ1-1	CASSVGSLGNTEAFF	TGTGCCAGCAGCGTAGGCAGCCTAGGGAACACTGAAGCTTTCTTT
-	-	TRBV7-8	TRBJ1-2	CASSKTGIANYGYTF	TGTGCCAGCAGCAAGACAGGTATAGCTAACTATGGCTACACCTTC
-	-	TRBV28	TRBJ2-7	CASSHDSYEQYF	TGTGCCAGCAGCCACGACAGTTACGAGCAGTACTTC
-	TRBD1	TRBV6-1	TRBJ1-2	CASSENTGAYGYTF	TGTGCCAGCAGTGAAAATACAGGGGCGTATGGCTACACCTTC
-	TRBD1	TRBV19	TRBJ1-1	CASRSQDRRNTEAFF	TGTGCCAGTAGGAGCCAGGACAGGCGAAACACTGAAGCTTTCTTT
-	TRBD2	TRBV9	TRBJ2-3	CASSVRLAGGTDTQYF	TGTGCCAGCAGCGTCCGACTAGCGGGGGGGACAGATACGCAGTATTTT